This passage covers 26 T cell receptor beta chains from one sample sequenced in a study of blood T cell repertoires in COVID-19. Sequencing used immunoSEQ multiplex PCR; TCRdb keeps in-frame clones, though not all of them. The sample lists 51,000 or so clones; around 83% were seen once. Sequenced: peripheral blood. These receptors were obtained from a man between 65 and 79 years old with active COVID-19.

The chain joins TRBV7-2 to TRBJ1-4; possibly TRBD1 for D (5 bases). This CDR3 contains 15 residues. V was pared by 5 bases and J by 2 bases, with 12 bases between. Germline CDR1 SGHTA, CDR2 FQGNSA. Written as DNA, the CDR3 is TGTGCCAGCAGCCCCCAGGGTGGCACTAATGAAAAACTGTTTTTT. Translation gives CASSPQGGTNEKLFF.

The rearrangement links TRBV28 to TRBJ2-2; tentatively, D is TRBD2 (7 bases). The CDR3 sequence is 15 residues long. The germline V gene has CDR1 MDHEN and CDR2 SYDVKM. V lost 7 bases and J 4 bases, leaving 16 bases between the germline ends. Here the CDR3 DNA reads TGTGCCAGCACCCCCGGGGGAGGGGGCACCGGGGAGCTGTTTTTT. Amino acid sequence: CASTPGGGGTGELFF.

CDR3: CSALTGYEQYF. DNA of the CDR3: TGCAGTGCCCTTACCGGGTACGAGCAGTACTTC. V usage is TRBV20-1 and J usage is TRBJ2-7; no clear D. The length of the CDR3 is 11 residues. V was cut by 6 bases and J by 4 bases, with 10 bases left in between. CDR1 is DFQATT, CDR2 SNEGSKA, per germline (reference sequence).

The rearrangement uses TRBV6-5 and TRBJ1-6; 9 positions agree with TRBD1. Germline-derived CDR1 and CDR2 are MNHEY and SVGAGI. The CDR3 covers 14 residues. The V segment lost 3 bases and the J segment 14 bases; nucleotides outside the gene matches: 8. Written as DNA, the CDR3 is TGTGCCAGCAGTTATTCACAGGGGGCGCAGACCCTCCACTTT. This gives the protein CASSYSQGAQTLHF.

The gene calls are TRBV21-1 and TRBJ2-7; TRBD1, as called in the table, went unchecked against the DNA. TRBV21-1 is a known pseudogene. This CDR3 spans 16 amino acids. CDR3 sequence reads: CASSVSGTGVLYEQYF. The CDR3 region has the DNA TGTGCCAGCAGCGTATCCGGGACAGGGGTTTTGTACGAGCAGTACTTC.

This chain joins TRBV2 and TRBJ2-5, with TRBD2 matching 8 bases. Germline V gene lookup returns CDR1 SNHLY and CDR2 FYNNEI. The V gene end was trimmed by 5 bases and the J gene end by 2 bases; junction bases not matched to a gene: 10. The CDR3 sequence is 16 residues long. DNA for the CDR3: TGTGCCAGCAGTCCTAAGGGCGGGGGGCCTCAAGAGACCCAGTACTTC. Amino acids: CASSPKGGGPQETQYF.

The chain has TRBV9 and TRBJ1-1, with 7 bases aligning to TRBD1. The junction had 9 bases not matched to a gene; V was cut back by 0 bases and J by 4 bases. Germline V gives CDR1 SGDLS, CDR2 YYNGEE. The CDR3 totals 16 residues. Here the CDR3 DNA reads TGTGCCAGCAGCGTAGGGCAGGGGGTGGTGAGCACTGAAGCTTTCTTT. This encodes CASSVGQGVVSTEAFF. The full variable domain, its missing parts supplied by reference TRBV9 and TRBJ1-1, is DSGVTQTPKHLITATGQRVTLRCSPRSGDLSVYWYQQSLDQGLQFLIQYYNGEERAKGNILERFSAQQFPDLHSELNLSSLELGDSALYFCASSVGQGVVSTEAFFGQGTRLTVV.

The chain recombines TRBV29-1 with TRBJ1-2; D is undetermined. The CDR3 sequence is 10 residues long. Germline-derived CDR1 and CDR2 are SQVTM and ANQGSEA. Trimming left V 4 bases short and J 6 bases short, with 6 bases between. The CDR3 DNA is TGCAGCGTTGCCCGGGATGGCTACACCTTC. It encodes CSVARDGYTF.

CDR3 DNA sequence: TGTGCCAGCTCACCAAGGTGGAACAGGGCCGAGCAGTACTTC. Amino acids: CASSPRWNRAEQYF. V and J are TRBV18 and TRBJ2-7, with a possible D match to TRBD1 (6 bases). CDR1 KGHSH and CDR2 LQKENI come from the germline V gene. Trimming stripped 2 bases from V and 6 bases from J, with 14 bases between. The length of the CDR3 is 14 residues. The full variable domain, its missing parts supplied by reference TRBV18 and TRBJ2-7, is NAGVMQNPRHLVRRRGQEARLRCSPMKGHSHVYWYRQLPEEGLKFMVYLQKENIIDESGMPKERFSAEFPKEGPSILRIQQVVRGDSAAYFCASSPRWNRAEQYFGPGTRLTVT.

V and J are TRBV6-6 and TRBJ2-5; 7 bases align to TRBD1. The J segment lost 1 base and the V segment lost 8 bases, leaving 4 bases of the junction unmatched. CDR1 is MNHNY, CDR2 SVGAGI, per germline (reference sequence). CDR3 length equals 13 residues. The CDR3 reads CASGRQGQETQYF. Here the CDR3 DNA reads TGTGCCAGCGGCAGACAGGGCCAAGAGACCCAGTACTTC.

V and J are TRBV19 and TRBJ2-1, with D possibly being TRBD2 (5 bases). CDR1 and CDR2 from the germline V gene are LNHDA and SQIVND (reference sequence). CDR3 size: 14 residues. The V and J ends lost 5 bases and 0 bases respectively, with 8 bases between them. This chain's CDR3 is CASSPGSSYNEQFF. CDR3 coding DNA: TGTGCCAGTAGTCCGGGGAGCTCCTACAATGAGCAGTTCTTC.

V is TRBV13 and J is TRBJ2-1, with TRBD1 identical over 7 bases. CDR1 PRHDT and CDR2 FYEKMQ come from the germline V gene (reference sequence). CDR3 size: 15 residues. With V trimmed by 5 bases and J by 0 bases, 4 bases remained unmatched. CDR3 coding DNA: TGTGCCAGCAGCAAACAGGGGAGCTCCTACAATGAGCAGTTCTTC. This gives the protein CASSKQGSSYNEQFF.

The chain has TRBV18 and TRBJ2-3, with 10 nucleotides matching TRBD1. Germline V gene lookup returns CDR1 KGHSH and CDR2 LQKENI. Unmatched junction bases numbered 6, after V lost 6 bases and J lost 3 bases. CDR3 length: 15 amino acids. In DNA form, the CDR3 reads TGTGCCAGCTCGCCCGACAGGGGGCCGACAGATACGCAGTATTTT. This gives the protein CASSPDRGPTDTQYF.

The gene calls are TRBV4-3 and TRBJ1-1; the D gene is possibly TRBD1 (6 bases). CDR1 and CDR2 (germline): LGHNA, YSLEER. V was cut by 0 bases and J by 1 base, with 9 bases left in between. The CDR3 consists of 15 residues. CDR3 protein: CASSQDTGRNTEAFF. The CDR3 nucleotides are TGCGCCAGCAGCCAAGATACAGGGCGGAACACTGAAGCTTTCTTT.

This chain's CDR3 is CASSPEDRGGNQPQHF. In nucleotides, the CDR3 is TGTGCCAGTAGTCCTGAGGACAGGGGTGGCAATCAGCCCCAGCATTTT. V usage is TRBV19 and J usage is TRBJ1-5; 9 nucleotides agree with TRBD1. CDR3 length equals 16 residues. Germline CDR1 reads LNHDA; CDR2 reads SQIVND (reference sequence). Trimming removed 5 bases from V and 2 bases from J; junction bases left unmatched: 7.

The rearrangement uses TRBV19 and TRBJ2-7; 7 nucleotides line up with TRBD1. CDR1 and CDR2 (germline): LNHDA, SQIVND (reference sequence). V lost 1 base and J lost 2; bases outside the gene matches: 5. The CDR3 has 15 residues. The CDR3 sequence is CASSIVRGRAYEQYF. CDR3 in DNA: TGTGCCAGTAGTATAGTGAGGGGGCGCGCCTACGAGCAGTACTTC.

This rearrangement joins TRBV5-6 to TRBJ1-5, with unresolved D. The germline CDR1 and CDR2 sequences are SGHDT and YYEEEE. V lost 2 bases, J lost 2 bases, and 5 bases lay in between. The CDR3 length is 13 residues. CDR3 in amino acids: CASSLLGNQPQHF. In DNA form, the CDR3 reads TGTGCCAGCAGCTTATTAGGCAATCAGCCCCAGCATTTT. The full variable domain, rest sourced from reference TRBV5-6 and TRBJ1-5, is DAGVTQSPTHLIKTRGQQVTLRCSPKSGHDTVSWYQQALGQGPQFIFQYYEEEERQRGNFPDRFSGHQFPNYSSELNVNALLLGDSALYLCASSLLGNQPQHFGDGTRLSIL.

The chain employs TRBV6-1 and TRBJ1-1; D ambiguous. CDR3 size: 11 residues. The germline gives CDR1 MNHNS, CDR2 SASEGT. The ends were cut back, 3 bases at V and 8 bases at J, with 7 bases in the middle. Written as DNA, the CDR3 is TGTGCCAGCAGTGAGGTGGCCGAAGCTTTCTTT. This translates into CASSEVAEAFF.

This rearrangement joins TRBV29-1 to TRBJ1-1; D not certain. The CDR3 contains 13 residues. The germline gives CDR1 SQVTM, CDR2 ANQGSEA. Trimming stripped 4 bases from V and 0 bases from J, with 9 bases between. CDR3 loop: CSVVEQLNTEAFF. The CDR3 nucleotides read TGCAGCGTTGTGGAGCAATTGAACACTGAAGCTTTCTTT.

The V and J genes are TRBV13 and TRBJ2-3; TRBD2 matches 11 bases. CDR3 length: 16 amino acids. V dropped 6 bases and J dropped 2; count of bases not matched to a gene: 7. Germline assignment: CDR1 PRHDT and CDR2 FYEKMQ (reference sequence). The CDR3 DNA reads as TGTGCCAGCAGTTCTAGACTAGCGGGGCCCACAGATACGCAGTATTTT. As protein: CASSSRLAGPTDTQYF. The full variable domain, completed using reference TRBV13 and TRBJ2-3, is AAGVIQSPRHLIKEKRETATLKCYPIPRHDTVYWYQQGPGQDPQFLISFYEKMQSDKGSIPDRFSAQQFSDYHSELNMSSLELGDSALYFCASSSRLAGPTDTQYFGPGTRLTVL.

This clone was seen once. In DNA form, the CDR3 reads TGTGCCAGCAGTTACTCCCCAGGGGATGGCTACACCTTC. Protein sequence: CASSYSPGDGYTF. The rearrangement uses TRBV6-5 and TRBJ1-2; D might be TRBD1 (6 bases). Looked up from germline, CDR1 is MNHEY and CDR2 is SVGAGI. V shed 0 bases and J shed 6 bases, with 8 bases lying between them. The CDR3 extends over 13 amino acids.

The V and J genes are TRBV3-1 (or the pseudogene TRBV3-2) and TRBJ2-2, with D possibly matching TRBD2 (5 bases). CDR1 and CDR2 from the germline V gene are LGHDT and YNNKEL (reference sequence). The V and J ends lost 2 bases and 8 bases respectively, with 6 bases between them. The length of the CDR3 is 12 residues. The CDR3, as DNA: TGTGCCAGCAGCCAACCGGGGGGGGAGCTGTTTTTT. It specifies CASSQPGGELFF.

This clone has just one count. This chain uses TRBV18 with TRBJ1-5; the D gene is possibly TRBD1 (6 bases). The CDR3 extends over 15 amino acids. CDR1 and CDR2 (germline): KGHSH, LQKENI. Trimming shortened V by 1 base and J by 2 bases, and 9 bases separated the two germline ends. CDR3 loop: CASSPQGDGNQPQHF. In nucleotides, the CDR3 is TGTGCCAGCTCACCACAGGGGGACGGCAATCAGCCCCAGCATTTT.

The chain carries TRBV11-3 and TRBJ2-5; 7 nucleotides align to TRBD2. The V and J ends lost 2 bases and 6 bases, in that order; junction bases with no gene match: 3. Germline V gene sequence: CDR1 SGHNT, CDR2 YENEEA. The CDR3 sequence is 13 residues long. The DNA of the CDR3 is TGTGCCAGCAGCTTATCGGGGGGAAAGACCCAGTACTTC. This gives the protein CASSLSGGKTQYF.

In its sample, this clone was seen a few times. DNA of the CDR3: TGCGCCAGCAGCCAAGACAGGGGTACTGGAAACACCATATATTTT. This sequence encodes CASSQDRGTGNTIYF. The chain couples TRBV4-3 to TRBJ1-3, with D possibly TRBD1 on 6 matching bases. The CDR3 contains 15 residues. The V gene lost 0 bases and the J gene lost 2 bases, with 8 bases spanning the gap. Germline CDR1 is LGHNA and CDR2 is YSLEER.

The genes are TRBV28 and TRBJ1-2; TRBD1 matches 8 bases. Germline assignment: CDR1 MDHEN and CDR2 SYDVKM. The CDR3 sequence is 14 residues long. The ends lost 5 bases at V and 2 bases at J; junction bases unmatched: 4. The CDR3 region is CASSRDRRNYGYTF. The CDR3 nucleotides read TGTGCCAGCAGTCGGGACAGGCGAAACTATGGCTACACCTTC.